Following are 29 T cell receptor beta chains from one sample sequenced in a study of cytomegalovirus exposure and HLA in healthy donors. The PCR had 60 Vbeta and 13 Jbeta primers. The data were produced by immunoSEQ multiplex PCR, yet TCRdb's version contains in-frame clones alone and is incomplete. In the table there are some 180,000 clones, about four fifths of which are singletons. The sequenced sample consisted of PBMCs. These receptors all stem from a woman aged 18-35 years in good health and CMV-seronegative.

This sequence joins TRBV7-9 and TRBJ2-2; 7 nucleotides align to TRBD2. V gave up 8 bases and J gave up 4 bases; unmatched junction bases: 7. In germline, CDR1 is SEHNR, CDR2 FQNEAQ (reference sequence). The CDR3 sequence is 14 residues long. The CDR3 protein is CASPSGEGTGELFF. Here the CDR3 DNA reads TGTGCCAGCCCCTCTGGGGAGGGCACCGGGGAGCTGTTTTTT.

This chain connects TRBV28 to TRBJ2-7, with TRBD1 matching 8 bases. The ends lost 6 bases at V and 3 bases at J; junction bases unmatched: 7. Germline assignment: CDR1 MDHEN and CDR2 SYDVKM. The CDR3 sequence is 14 residues long. The CDR3 coding sequence is TGTGCCAGCAGCACAACCAGGGGGCGCTACGAGCAGTACTTC. It encodes CASSTTRGRYEQYF.

This clone was recorded once. This chain connects TRBV28 to TRBJ1-5; no clear D gene. The CDR3 extends over 13 amino acids. Trimming cost V 8 bases and J 6 bases, with 14 bases left between them. Germline values: CDR1 MDHEN, CDR2 SYDVKM. The CDR3 nucleotides read TGTGCCAGCGCCTCAGGTTATGGTCAGCCCCAGCATTTT. Translating gives CASASGYGQPQHF.

The chain links TRBV4-1 to TRBJ2-7, with a possible D match to TRBD1 (5 bases). In germline, CDR1 is MGHRA, CDR2 YSYEKL. Between the trimmed V and J ends, which lost 4 bases and 5 bases, there was a span of 18 bases. The CDR3 sequence is 15 residues long. CDR3 nucleotide sequence: TGCGCCAGCAGCCGACGGCTAGGCCAGGGTGACGAGCAGTACGTC. Translating it yields CASSRRLGQGDEQYV.

This chain joins TRBV11-3 and TRBJ2-1; possible D gene TRBD2, 5 bases. Germline values: CDR1 SGHNT, CDR2 YENEEA. V was clipped by 2 bases and J by 7 bases, with 9 bases between them. The CDR3 loop spans 13 amino acids. As DNA, the CDR3 is TGTGCCAGCAGCTTAAATGAGGGAAATGAGCAGTTCTTC. As protein: CASSLNEGNEQFF.

As DNA, the CDR3 is TGTGCCAGCAGTTTAATACAGGGGTACGAGCAGTACTTC. Residues: CASSLIQGYEQYF. The chain is built from TRBV28 and TRBJ2-7, with 7 bases matching TRBD1. CDR1 and CDR2 from the germline V gene are MDHEN and SYDVKM. V shed 2 bases, J shed 4 bases, and the junction held 2 bases outside the gene matches. The CDR3 is 13 residues long.

CDR3 loop: CSVDRDGSLNEQFF. The CDR3 DNA sequence: TGCAGCGTTGATCGGGACGGGAGCCTCAATGAGCAGTTCTTC. V gene TRBV29-1 combines with J gene TRBJ2-1; a weak D match, TRBD2 (6 bases). This CDR3 region has 14 residues. Germline V CDR1 and CDR2: SQVTM, ANQGSEA. V lost 3 bases and J lost 6, with 15 bases in between.

V usage is TRBV30 and J usage is TRBJ1-1; D not resolved. The CDR3 spans 13 residues. V lost 1 base and J lost 4, with 10 bases in between. Germline V gene lookup returns CDR1 GTSNPN and CDR2 SVGIG (reference sequence). The CDR3 nucleotides are TGTGCCTGGAGTGAAGGCGGGATCACTGAAGCTTTCTTT. It is translated as CAWSEGGITEAFF.

V is TRBV7-6 and J is TRBJ1-5; tentatively, D is TRBD1 (6 bases). The CDR3 length is 15 residues. The ends were cut back, 2 bases at V and 2 bases at J, with 10 bases in the middle. The germline CDR1 and CDR2 sequences are SGHVS and FNYEAQ. As DNA, the CDR3 is TGTGCCAGCAGCTTAACTCCAGGGGGCAATCAGCCCCAGCATTTT. It specifies CASSLTPGGNQPQHF.

This rearrangement joins TRBV2 to TRBJ2-3, with 7 bases fitting TRBD2. Trimming cost V 7 bases and J 0 bases; bases outside gene matches: 4. In germline, CDR1 is SNHLY, CDR2 FYNNEI. This CDR3 contains 14 residues. CDR3 in DNA: TGTGCCAGCATGGGGGGGTCTAGCACAGATACGCAGTATTTT. Translating it yields CASMGGSSTDTQYF.

The rearrangement links TRBV4-3 to TRBJ2-2, with a tentative D call TRBD2 (6 bases). Germline loops: CDR1 LGHNA, CDR2 YSLEER. The germline V and J ends were trimmed by 4 bases and 4 bases, with 13 bases remaining between them. The CDR3 sequence is 15 residues long. CDR3 DNA: TGCGCCAGCAGCCCCGGGACGGGACTCACCGGGGAGCTGTTTTTT. Translation: CASSPGTGLTGELFF.

This clone was observed once. Germline and junction disagree at one end, which may indicate a read error. The V call is TRBV7-9, the J call TRBJ2-7; 8 nucleotides align to TRBD1. This CDR3 region has 17 residues. Germline values: CDR1 SEHNR, CDR2 FQNEAQ (reference sequence). CDR3 amino acids: CSSSPTLPQGGSYEQYF. As DNA, the CDR3 is TGTTCCAGCAGCCCGACCCTGCCACAGGGGGGTTCCTACGAGCAGTACTTC.

The chain is built from TRBV6-6 and TRBJ2-5; D gene ambiguous. The CDR3 extends over 14 amino acids. CDR1 and CDR2 (germline): MNHNY, SVGAGI (reference sequence). V was shortened by 6 bases and J by 4 bases, with 15 bases between the two germline ends. Here the CDR3 DNA reads TGTGCCAGCAGACCCGACTCAAACCTAGAGACCCAGTACTTC. This sequence encodes CASRPDSNLETQYF.

CDR3 sequence reads: CAWSSGSEAFF. CDR3 sequence (DNA): TGTGCCTGGTCTTCGGGATCGGAAGCTTTCTTT. The J gene is TRBJ1-1, the V gene TRBV30; unclear D gene. The germline CDR1 and CDR2 sequences are GTSNPN and SVGIG (reference sequence). V was shortened by 5 bases and J by 8 bases, with 12 bases between the two germline ends. The CDR3 runs to 11 residues. Drawing the rest from reference TRBV30 and TRBJ1-1, the complete variable domain is SQTIHQWPATLVQPVGSPLSLECTVEGTSNPNLYWYRQAAGRGLQLLFYSVGIGQISSEVPQNLSASRPQDRQFILSSKKLLLSDSGFYLCAWSSGSEAFFGQGTRLTVV.

The chain uses TRBV30 and TRBJ1-1, with TRBD1 as a possible D gene (6 bases). The germline V gene encodes CDR1 GTSNPN and CDR2 SVGIG (reference sequence). The CDR3 is made up of 14 amino acids. Trimming cost V 7 bases and J 3 bases, with 18 bases left between them. The CDR3 loop reads CASGPGQGYTEAFF. In DNA, the CDR3 is TGTGCCTCTGGACCGGGTCAGGGGTACACTGAAGCTTTCTTT.

The chain joins TRBV15 to TRBJ1-5; D is possibly TRBD1 (6 bases). Germline-derived CDR1 and CDR2 are LNHNV and YYDKDF (reference sequence). The V gene lost 0 bases and the J gene lost 3 bases, with 9 bases spanning the gap. This CDR3 comprises 15 residues. The CDR3 sequence: CATSRERTDNQPQHF. Here the CDR3 DNA reads TGTGCCACCAGCAGAGAAAGGACAGACAATCAGCCCCAGCATTTT.

The rearrangement links TRBV6-5 to TRBJ2-1; tentative D call: TRBD2 (5 bases). The ends were cut back, 7 bases at V and 11 bases at J, with 15 bases in the middle. Germline assignment: CDR1 MNHEY and CDR2 SVGAGI. The CDR3 loop spans 12 amino acids. The CDR3 protein is CASTSTSTKQFF. The CDR3 DNA sequence: TGTGCCAGCACTTCAACTAGTACTAAGCAGTTCTTC.

The chain employs TRBV19 and TRBJ2-6; perhaps TRBD1 as D (5 bases). Trimming left V 8 bases short and J 1 base short, with 12 bases between. There are 15 residues in the CDR3. Germline CDR1 is LNHDA and CDR2 is SQIVND (reference sequence). CDR3 amino acids: CASGWTRSGANVLTF. CDR3 coding DNA: TGTGCCAGTGGATGGACACGTTCTGGGGCCAACGTCCTGACTTTC.

The V and J genes are TRBV18 and TRBJ2-7; D perhaps matches TRBD1 (6 bases). Trimming shortened V by 1 base and J by 4 bases, and 14 bases separated the two germline ends. In germline, CDR1 is KGHSH, CDR2 LQKENI. The CDR3 is 15 amino acids. The CDR3, as DNA: TGTGCCAGCTCACCACAAGGACAGAGCTTATACGAGCAGTACTTC. As protein: CASSPQGQSLYEQYF.

The rearrangement joins TRBV7-2 to TRBJ2-3, with TRBD2 matching over 10 bases. Germline V gene lookup returns CDR1 SGHTA and CDR2 FQGNSA. V shed 8 bases, J shed 0 bases, and the junction held 8 bases outside the gene matches. The CDR3 totals 16 residues. DNA of the CDR3: TGTGCCAGCGCAGGACCACTAGCGGGAAGCACAGATACGCAGTATTTT. It yields the protein CASAGPLAGSTDTQYF.

This sequence joins TRBV11-2 and TRBJ1-1; D perhaps matches TRBD1 (6 bases). Looked up from germline, CDR1 is SGHAT and CDR2 is FQNNGV. CDR3 length equals 14 residues. Trimming removed 6 bases from V and 1 base from J, with 12 bases in between. The CDR3 nucleotides are TGTGCCAGCAGAGTTACAGGGACGAACACTGAAGCTTTCTTT. The encoded protein is CASRVTGTNTEAFF.

The chain carries TRBV10-2 and TRBJ1-1, with D perhaps matching TRBD1 (5 bases). Germline V gene lookup returns CDR1 WSHSY and CDR2 SAAADI. V lost 7 bases and J 7 bases, leaving 13 bases between the germline ends. This CDR3 comprises 12 residues. The CDR3 sequence: CASTERGNEAFF. The CDR3, as DNA: TGCGCCAGCACCGAGCGGGGGAATGAAGCTTTCTTT.

This clone was recorded only once. This sequence joins TRBV28 and TRBJ2-7; 9 bases map to TRBD2. V lost 4 bases, J lost 1 base, and 5 bases stayed unmatched. The CDR3 is 15 residues long. The germline V gene encodes CDR1 MDHEN and CDR2 SYDVKM. The CDR3 nucleotides read TGTGCCAGCAGTTCGGCGGGAGGGAGGTCCTACGAGCAGTACGTC. Translating gives CASSSAGGRSYEQYV.

The V call is TRBV7-9, the J call TRBJ2-2; 8 positions agree with TRBD1. Germline values: CDR1 SEHNR, CDR2 FQNEAQ (reference sequence). The CDR3 totals 19 residues. V was pared by 2 bases and J by 1 base, with 12 bases of the junction left unmatched. The CDR3 sequence is CASSLKERLGTGNTGELFF. In nucleotides, the CDR3 is TGTGCCAGCAGCTTAAAGGAGAGGCTCGGGACAGGGAACACCGGGGAGCTGTTTTTT.

V is TRBV7-2 and J is TRBJ2-3, with D perhaps TRBD2 (5 bases). Germline V gives CDR1 SGHTA, CDR2 FQGNSA. Trimming took 5 bases from V and 0 from J, leaving 12 bases between them. CDR3 length: 15 amino acids. The CDR3 sequence: CASSLRRTSTDTQYF. In DNA form, the CDR3 reads TGTGCCAGCAGCCTGCGACGGACTAGCACAGATACGCAGTATTTT.

This clone was found a few times. CDR3 loop: CASSAREPYEQYF. In nucleotides, the CDR3 is TGTGCCAGCAGCGCCAGGGAACCCTACGAGCAGTACTTC. The rearrangement uses TRBV6-5 and TRBJ2-7, with D possibly being TRBD1 (5 bases). CDR3 length: 13 residues. V shed 6 bases and J shed 2 bases, with 11 bases lying between them. From germline, CDR1 is MNHEY and CDR2 SVGAGI.

The chain uses TRBV5-5 and TRBJ2-7; tentative D call: TRBD2 (5 bases). Germline V gene sequence: CDR1 SGHKS, CDR2 YYEKEE (reference sequence). The germline V and J ends were trimmed by 0 bases and 2 bases, with 15 bases remaining between them. This CDR3 contains 16 residues. CDR3 loop: CASSLVPSSRAYEQYV. The DNA of the CDR3 is TGTGCCAGCAGCTTGGTCCCCTCTTCGCGGGCCTACGAGCAGTACGTC.

This clone showed up just a few times. The rearrangement uses TRBV6-6 and TRBJ1-2; 7 bases align to TRBD1. J lost 4 bases, V lost 0 bases, and 2 bases had no gene match. CDR1 is MNHNY and CDR2 is SVGAGI in the germline V gene (reference sequence). This CDR3 spans 14 amino acids. The CDR3: CASSYSDRAYGYTF. CDR3 nucleotides: TGTGCCAGCAGTTACTCCGACAGGGCCTATGGCTACACCTTC.

The chain employs TRBV19 and TRBJ1-2; TRBD1 agrees at 7 bases. The CDR3 loop spans 16 amino acids. From germline, CDR1 is LNHDA and CDR2 SQIVND (reference sequence). V lost 8 bases to trimming and J lost 6 bases; unmatched junction nucleotides: 18. In DNA, the CDR3 is TGTGCCAGTGGCTTACTTGACAGGGCGAAGTTGAATGGCTACACCTTC. Translation: CASGLLDRAKLNGYTF.